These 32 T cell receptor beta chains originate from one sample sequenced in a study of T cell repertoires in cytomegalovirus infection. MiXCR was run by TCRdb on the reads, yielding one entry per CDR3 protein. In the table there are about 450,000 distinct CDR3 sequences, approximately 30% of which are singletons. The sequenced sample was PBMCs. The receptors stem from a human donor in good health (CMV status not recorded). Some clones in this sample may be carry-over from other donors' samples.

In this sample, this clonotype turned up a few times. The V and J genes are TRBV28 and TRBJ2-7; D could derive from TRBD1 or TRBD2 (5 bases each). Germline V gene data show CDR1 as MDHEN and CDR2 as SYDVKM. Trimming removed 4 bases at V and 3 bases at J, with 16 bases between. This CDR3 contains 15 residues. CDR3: CASSSGAARYYEQYF. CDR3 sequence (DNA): TGTGCCAGCAGTTCCGGGGCCGCGAGATACTACGAGCAGTACTTC.

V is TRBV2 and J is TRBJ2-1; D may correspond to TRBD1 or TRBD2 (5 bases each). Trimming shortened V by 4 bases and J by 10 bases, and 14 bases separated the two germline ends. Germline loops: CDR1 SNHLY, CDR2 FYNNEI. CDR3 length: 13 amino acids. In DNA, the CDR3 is TGTGCCAGCAGTGGACGGACACCGGGGGAGCAGTTCTTC. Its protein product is CASSGRTPGEQFF.

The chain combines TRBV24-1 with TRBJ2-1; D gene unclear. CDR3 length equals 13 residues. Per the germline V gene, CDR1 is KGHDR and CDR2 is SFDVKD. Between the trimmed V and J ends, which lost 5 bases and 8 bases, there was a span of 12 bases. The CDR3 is CATSGRGTDEQFF. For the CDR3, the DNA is TGTGCCACCAGTGGTCGAGGTACCGATGAGCAGTTCTTC.

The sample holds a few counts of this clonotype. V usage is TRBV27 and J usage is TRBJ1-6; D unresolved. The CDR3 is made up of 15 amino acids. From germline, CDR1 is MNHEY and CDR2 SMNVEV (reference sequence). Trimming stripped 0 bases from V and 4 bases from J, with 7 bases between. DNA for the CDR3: TGTGCCAGCAGTTTATCCAGGCAGTATAATTCACCCCTCCACTTT. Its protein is CASSLSRQYNSPLHF.

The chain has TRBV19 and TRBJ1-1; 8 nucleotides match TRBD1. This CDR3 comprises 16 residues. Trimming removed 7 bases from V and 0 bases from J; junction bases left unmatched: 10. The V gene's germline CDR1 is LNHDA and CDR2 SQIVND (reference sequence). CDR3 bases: TGTGCCAGTACTAATCCCCCACAGGGGGTGAACACTGAAGCTTTCTTT. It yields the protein CASTNPPQGVNTEAFF.

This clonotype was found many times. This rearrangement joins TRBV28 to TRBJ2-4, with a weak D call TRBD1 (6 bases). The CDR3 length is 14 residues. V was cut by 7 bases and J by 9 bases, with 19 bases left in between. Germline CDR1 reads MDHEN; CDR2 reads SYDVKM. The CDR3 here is CASTLGGYGGIQYF. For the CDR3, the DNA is TGTGCCAGCACTCTAGGGGGATACGGCGGCATTCAGTACTTC. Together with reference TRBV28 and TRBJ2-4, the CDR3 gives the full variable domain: DVKVTQSSRYLVKRTGEKVFLECVQDMDHENMFWYRQDPGLGLRLIYFSYDVKMKEKGDIPEGYSVSREKKERFSLILESASTNQTSMYLCASTLGGYGGIQYFGAGTRLSVL.

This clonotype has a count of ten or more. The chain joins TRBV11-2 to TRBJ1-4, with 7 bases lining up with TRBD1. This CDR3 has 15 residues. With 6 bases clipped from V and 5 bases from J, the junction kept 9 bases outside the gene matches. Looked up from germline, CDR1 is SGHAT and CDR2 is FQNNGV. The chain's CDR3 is CASRGRTGENEKLFF. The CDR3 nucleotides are TGTGCCAGCAGGGGAAGAACAGGGGAAAATGAAAAACTGTTTTTT.

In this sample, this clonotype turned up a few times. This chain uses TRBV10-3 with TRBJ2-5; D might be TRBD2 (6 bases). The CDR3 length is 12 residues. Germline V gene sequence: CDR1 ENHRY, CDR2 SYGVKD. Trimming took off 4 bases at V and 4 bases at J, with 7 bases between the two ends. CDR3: CAISAGGETQYF. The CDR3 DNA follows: TGTGCCATCAGTGCCGGGGGAGAGACCCAGTACTTC.

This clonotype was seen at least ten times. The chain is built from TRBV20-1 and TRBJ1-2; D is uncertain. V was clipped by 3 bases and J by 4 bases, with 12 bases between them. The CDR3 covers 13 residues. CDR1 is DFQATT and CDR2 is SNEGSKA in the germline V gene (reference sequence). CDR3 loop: CSASPGRSYGYTF. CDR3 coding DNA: TGCAGTGCTAGCCCAGGACGGAGCTATGGCTACACCTTC.

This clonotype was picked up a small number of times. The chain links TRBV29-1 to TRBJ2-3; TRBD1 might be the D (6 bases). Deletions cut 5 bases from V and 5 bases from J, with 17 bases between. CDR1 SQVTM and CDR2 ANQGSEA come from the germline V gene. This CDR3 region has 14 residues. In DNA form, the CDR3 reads TGCAGCGTTAGGGCGTGGGACAAAGAAGATACGCAGTATTTT. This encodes CSVRAWDKEDTQYF.

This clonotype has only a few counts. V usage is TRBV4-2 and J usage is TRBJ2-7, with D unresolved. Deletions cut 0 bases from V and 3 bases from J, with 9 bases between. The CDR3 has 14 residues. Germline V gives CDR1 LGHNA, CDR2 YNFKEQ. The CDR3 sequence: CASSQERIDYEQYF. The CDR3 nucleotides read TGTGCCAGCAGCCAAGAGAGGATAGACTACGAGCAGTACTTC.

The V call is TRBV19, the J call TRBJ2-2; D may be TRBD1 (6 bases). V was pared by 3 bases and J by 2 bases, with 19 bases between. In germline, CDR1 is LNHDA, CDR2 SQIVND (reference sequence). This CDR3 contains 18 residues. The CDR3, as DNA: TGTGCCAGTAGTATGCGGTTGTTGCAGACAGGAAACACCGGGGAGCTGTTTTTT. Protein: CASSMRLLQTGNTGELFF.

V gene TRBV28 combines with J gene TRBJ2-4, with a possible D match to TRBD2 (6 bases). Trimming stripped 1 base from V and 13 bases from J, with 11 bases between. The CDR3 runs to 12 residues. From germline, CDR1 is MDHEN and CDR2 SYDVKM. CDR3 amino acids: CASSLSGRLQYF. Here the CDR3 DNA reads TGTGCCAGCAGTTTATCCGGGAGACTCCAGTACTTC. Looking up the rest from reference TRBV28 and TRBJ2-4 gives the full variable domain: DVKVTQSSRYLVKRTGEKVFLECVQDMDHENMFWYRQDPGLGLRLIYFSYDVKMKEKGDIPEGYSVSREKKERFSLILESASTNQTSMYLCASSLSGRLQYFGAGTRLSVL.

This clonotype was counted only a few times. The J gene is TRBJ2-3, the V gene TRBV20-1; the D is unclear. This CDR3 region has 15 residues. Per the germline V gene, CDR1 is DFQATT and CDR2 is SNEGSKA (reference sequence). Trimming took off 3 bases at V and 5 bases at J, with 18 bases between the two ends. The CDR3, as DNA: TGCAGTGCTAGCGCTAACCCCAATTACAAAGATACGCAGTATTTT. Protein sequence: CSASANPNYKDTQYF.

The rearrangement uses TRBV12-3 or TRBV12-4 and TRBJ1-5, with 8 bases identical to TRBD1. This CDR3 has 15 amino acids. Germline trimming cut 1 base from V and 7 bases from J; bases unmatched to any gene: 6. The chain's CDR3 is CASSLGDRGTQPQHF. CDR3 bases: TGTGCCAGCAGTTTAGGTGACAGGGGCACCCAGCCCCAGCATTTT.

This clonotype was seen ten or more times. DNA of the CDR3: TGTGCCAGCAGCTTATTGGGGGTTGTCGGGGCCAACGTCCTGACTTTC. Translating gives CASSLLGVVGANVLTF. The chain joins TRBV7-2 to TRBJ2-6; D could derive from TRBD1 or TRBD2 (5 bases each). Trimming stripped 2 bases from V and 4 bases from J, with 12 bases between. Per the germline V gene, CDR1 is SGHTA and CDR2 is FQGNSA. The CDR3 runs to 16 residues.

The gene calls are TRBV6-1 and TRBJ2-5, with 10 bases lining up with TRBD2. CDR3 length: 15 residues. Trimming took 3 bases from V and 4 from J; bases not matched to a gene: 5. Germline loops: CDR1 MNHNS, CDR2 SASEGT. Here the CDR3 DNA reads TGTGCCAGCAGTGAGTCTAGCGGGGGAGGAGAGACCCAGTACTTC. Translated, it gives CASSESSGGGETQYF.

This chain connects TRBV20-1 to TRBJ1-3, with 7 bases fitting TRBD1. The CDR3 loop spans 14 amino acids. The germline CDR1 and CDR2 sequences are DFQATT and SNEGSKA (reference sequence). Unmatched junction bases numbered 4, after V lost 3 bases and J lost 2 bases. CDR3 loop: CSASEGGPGNTIYF. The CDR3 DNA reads TGCAGTGCTAGTGAAGGGGGCCCTGGAAACACCATATATTTT.

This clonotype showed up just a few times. CDR3 sequence (DNA): TGTGCCAGCCAACAATGGCCCGGGGCCTATGGCTACACCTTC. Translation: CASQQWPGAYGYTF. V and J are TRBV6-1 and TRBJ1-2; D is perhaps TRBD1 (5 bases). The V end was cut by 8 bases, the J end by 4 bases, with 17 bases between. The CDR3 totals 14 residues. Per germline, CDR1 MNHNS and CDR2 SASEGT.

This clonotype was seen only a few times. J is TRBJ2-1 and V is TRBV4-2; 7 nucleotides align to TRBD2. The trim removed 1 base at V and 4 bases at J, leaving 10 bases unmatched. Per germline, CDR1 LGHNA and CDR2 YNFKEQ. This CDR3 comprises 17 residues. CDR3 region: CASSQGGGDFTYNEQFF. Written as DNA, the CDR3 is TGTGCCAGCAGCCAAGGGGGGGGAGACTTCACATACAATGAGCAGTTCTTC.

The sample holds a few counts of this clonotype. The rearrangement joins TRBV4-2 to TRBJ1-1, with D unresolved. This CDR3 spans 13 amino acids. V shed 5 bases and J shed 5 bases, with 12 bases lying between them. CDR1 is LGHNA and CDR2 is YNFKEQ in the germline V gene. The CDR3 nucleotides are TGTGCCAGCAGCAGAGGCGGAGCTACTGAAGCTTTCTTT. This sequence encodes CASSRGGATEAFF.

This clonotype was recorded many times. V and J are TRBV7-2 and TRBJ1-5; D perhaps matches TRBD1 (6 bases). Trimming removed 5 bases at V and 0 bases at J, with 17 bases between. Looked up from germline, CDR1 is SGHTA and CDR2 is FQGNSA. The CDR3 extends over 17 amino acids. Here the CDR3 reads CASSTRTAFGSNQPQHF. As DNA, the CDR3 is TGTGCCAGCAGCACCCGGACAGCCTTCGGTAGCAATCAGCCCCAGCATTTT. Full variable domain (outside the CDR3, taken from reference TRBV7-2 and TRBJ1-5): GAGVSQSPSNKVTEKGKDVELRCDPISGHTALYWYRQSLGQGLEFLIYFQGNSAPDKSGLPSDRFSAERTGGSVSTLTIQRTQQEDSAVYLCASSTRTAFGSNQPQHFGDGTRLSIL.

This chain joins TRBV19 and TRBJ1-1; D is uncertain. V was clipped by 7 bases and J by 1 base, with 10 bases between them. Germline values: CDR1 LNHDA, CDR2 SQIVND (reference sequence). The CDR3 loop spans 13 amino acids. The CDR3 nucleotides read TGTGCCAGTATGGCGATTTCGAACACTGAAGCTTTCTTT. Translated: CASMAISNTEAFF.

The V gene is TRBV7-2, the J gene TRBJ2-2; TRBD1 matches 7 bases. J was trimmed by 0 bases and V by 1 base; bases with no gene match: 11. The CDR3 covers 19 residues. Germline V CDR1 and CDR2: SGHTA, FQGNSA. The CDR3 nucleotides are TGTGCCAGCAGCTTAGATAGGCTTCCCGGGACAGCGAACACCGGGGAGCTGTTTTTT. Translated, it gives CASSLDRLPGTANTGELFF.

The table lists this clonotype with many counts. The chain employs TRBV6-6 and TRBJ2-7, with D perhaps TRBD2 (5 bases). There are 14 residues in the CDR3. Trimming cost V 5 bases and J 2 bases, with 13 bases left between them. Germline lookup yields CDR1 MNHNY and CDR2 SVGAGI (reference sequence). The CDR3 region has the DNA TGTGCCAGCAGTCCGGATGGACTCCCCTACGAGCAGTACTTC. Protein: CASSPDGLPYEQYF.

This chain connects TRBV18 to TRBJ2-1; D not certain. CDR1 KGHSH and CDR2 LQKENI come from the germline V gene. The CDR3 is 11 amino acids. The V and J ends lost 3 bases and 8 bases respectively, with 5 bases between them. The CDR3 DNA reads TGTGCCAGCTCACCGTCTGATGAGCAGTTCTTC. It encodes CASSPSDEQFF.

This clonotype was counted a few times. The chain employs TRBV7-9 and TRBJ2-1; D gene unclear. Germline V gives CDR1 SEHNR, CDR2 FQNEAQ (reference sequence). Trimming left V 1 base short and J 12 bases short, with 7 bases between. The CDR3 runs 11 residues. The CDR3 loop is CASSLESRQFF. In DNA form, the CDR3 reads TGTGCCAGCAGCTTAGAAAGTAGGCAGTTCTTC.

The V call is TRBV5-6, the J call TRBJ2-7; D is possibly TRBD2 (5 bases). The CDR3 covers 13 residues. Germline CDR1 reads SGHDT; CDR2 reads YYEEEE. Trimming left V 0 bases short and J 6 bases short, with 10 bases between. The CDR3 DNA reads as TGTGCCAGCAGCTTGGGGGCGCGGGCCGAGCAGTACTTC. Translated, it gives CASSLGARAEQYF.

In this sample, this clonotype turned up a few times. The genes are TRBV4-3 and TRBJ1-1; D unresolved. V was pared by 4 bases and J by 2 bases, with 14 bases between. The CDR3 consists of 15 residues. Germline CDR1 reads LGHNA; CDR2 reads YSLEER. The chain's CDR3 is CASSPGRVRNTEAFF. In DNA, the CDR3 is TGCGCCAGCAGCCCTGGAAGGGTCAGAAACACTGAAGCTTTCTTT.

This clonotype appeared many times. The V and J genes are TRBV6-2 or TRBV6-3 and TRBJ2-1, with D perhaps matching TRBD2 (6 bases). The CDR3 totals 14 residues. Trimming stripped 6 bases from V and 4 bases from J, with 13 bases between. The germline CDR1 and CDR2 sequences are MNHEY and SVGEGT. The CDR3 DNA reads TGTGCCAGCAGCCAAGGGGAGGAATACAATGAGCAGTTCTTC. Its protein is CASSQGEEYNEQFF.

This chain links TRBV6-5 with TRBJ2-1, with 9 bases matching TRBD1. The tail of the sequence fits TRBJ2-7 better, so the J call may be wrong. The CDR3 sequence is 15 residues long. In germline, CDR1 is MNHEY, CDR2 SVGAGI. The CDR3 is CASSMDRGGYHEQYF. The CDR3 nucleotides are TGTGCCAGCAGTATGGACAGGGGTGGCTACCATGAGCAGTACTTC.

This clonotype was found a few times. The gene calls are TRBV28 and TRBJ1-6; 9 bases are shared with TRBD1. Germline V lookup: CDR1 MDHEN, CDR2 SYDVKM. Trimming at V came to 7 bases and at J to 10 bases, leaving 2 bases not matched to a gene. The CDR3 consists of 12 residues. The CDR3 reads CASNRGRSPLHF. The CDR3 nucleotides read TGTGCCAGCAACAGGGGGCGATCACCCCTCCACTTT.